What follows are 25 T cell receptor beta chains derived from one specimen sequenced in a study of blood T cells in healthy people across ages. Using a J-beta primer mix together with a sample-barcoded 5' primer, a second PCR was run for about 6 to 11 cycles. One entry per CDR3 protein results from TCRdb running MiXCR on the 5' RACE reads. The table has around 1,800,000 distinct CDR3 sequences, about two fifths seen once. Sequencing was carried out using blood. The receptors originated from a human donor in good health.

The chain carries TRBV7-2 and TRBJ2-7, with 7 bases lining up with TRBD1. Germline V gene sequence: CDR1 SGHTA, CDR2 FQGNSA. The CDR3 is 15 residues long. The V and J ends lost 6 bases and 0 bases, in that order; junction bases with no gene match: 8. The CDR3 region is CASRRGTESSYEQYF. The DNA of the CDR3 is TGTGCCAGCAGGCGAGGGACAGAGAGCTCCTACGAGCAGTACTTC. Looking up the rest from reference TRBV7-2 and TRBJ2-7 gives the full variable domain: GAGVSQSPSNKVTEKGKDVELRCDPISGHTALYWYRQSLGQGLEFLIYFQGNSAPDKSGLPSDRFSAERTGGSVSTLTIQRTQQEDSAVYLCASRRGTESSYEQYFGPGTRLTVT.

In DNA, the CDR3 is TGCAGCTATGCCTACGGACCAACTTACAATGAGCAGTTCTTC. Translating gives CSYAYGPTYNEQFF. The chain recombines TRBV29-1 with TRBJ2-1; D remains ambiguous. Germline V gene sequence: CDR1 SQVTM, CDR2 ANQGSEA. V dropped 8 bases and J dropped 4 bases, with 18 bases sitting between them. The CDR3 runs 14 residues.

The chain carries TRBV20-1 and TRBJ1-2; 7 nucleotides agree with TRBD1. The CDR3 has 17 amino acids. The J segment lost 0 bases and the V segment lost 6 bases, leaving 16 bases of the junction unmatched. Germline-derived CDR1 and CDR2 are DFQATT and SNEGSKA (reference sequence). The DNA of the CDR3 is TGCAGTGCCGAAATAATCAAGGGGACAGCCCCTAACTATGGCTACACCTTC. Its protein is CSAEIIKGTAPNYGYTF.

The chain links TRBV3-1 to TRBJ1-5; D gene unclear. Between the trimmed V and J ends, which lost 6 bases and 0 bases, there was a span of 9 bases. This CDR3 is built from 14 residues. Germline values: CDR1 LGHDT, CDR2 YNNKEL (reference sequence). CDR3 sequence reads: CASSPHPSNQPQHF. The CDR3 DNA follows: TGTGCCAGCAGTCCACACCCTAGCAATCAGCCCCAGCATTTT. Full variable domain (missing parts from reference TRBV3-1 and TRBJ1-5): DTAVSQTPKYLVTQMGNDKSIKCEQNLGHDTMYWYKQDSKKFLKIMFSYNNKELIINETVPNRFSPKSPDKAHLNLHINSLELGDSAVYFCASSPHPSNQPQHFGDGTRLSIL.

There are a few counts of this clonotype. This chain links TRBV29-1 with TRBJ2-1; D is undetermined. This CDR3 has 13 amino acids. Trimming removed 4 bases from V and 3 bases from J, with 10 bases in between. Germline values: CDR1 SQVTM, CDR2 ANQGSEA. CDR3: CSVADGFYNEQFF. The CDR3 DNA reads TGCAGCGTTGCGGACGGATTCTACAATGAGCAGTTCTTC.

The chain uses TRBV27 and TRBJ2-5; unclear D gene. Trimming took 0 bases from V and 5 from J, leaving 13 bases between them. Germline V gives CDR1 MNHEY, CDR2 SMNVEV (reference sequence). The CDR3 has 15 amino acids. The CDR3 DNA sequence: TGTGCCAGCAGTTTATCGGCCAGTAGTTGGGAGACCCAGTACTTC. It encodes CASSLSASSWETQYF.

The chain combines TRBV5-5 with TRBJ2-5; D is undetermined. This CDR3 contains 14 residues. V lost 0 bases and J 4 bases, leaving 10 bases between the germline ends. The V gene's germline CDR1 is SGHKS and CDR2 YYEKEE (reference sequence). CDR3 in amino acids: CASSLASNAETQYF. The CDR3 bases are TGTGCCAGCAGCTTGGCTTCGAACGCAGAGACCCAGTACTTC. Filled out from reference TRBV5-5 and TRBJ2-5, the complete variable domain reads DAGVTQSPTHLIKTRGQQVTLRCSPISGHKSVSWYQQVLGQGPQFIFQYYEKEERGRGNFPDRFSARQFPNYSSELNVNALLLGDSALYLCASSLASNAETQYFGPGTRLLVL.

The chain couples TRBV20-1 to TRBJ2-5; the D is unclear. Germline CDR1 is DFQATT and CDR2 is SNEGSKA (reference sequence). Trimming shortened V by 4 bases and J by 1 base, and 7 bases separated the two germline ends. CDR3 size: 12 residues. In nucleotides, the CDR3 is TGCAGTGCTACAGGTCCCCAAGAGACCCAGTACTTC. It yields the protein CSATGPQETQYF.

This clonotype appeared a few times. The V and J genes are TRBV6-6 and TRBJ1-5; D is unclear. V lost 7 bases, J lost 5 bases, and 15 bases lay in between. The CDR3 is 14 amino acids. Germline CDR1 MNHNY, CDR2 SVGAGI (reference sequence). CDR3 residues: CASKDGVDYQPQHF. DNA for the CDR3: TGTGCCAGCAAGGACGGAGTAGACTATCAGCCCCAGCATTTT.

The table lists this clonotype with a count of one. V usage is TRBV12-3 or TRBV12-4 and J usage is TRBJ1-1; no clear D. Trimming removed 3 bases from V and 6 bases from J, with 5 bases in between. The CDR3 extends over 11 amino acids. CDR3 residues: CASSFAAEAFF. In DNA, the CDR3 is TGTGCCAGCAGTTTTGCGGCTGAAGCTTTCTTT.

The chain carries TRBV20-1 and TRBJ1-3; D unresolved. With 4 bases removed from V and 4 bases from J, the gap between germline ends came to 11 bases. There are 13 residues in the CDR3. From germline, CDR1 is DFQATT and CDR2 SNEGSKA (reference sequence). CDR3 sequence (DNA): TGCAGTGCTACCCGAAAGTGGGGAAACACCATATATTTT. It yields the protein CSATRKWGNTIYF.

This clonotype showed up just a few times. V and J are TRBV7-7 and TRBJ2-7, with 14 bases identical to TRBD2. Germline V gene sequence: CDR1 SSHAT, CDR2 FNYEAQ (reference sequence). The ends lost 6 bases at V and 6 bases at J; junction bases unmatched: 7. This CDR3 is built from 15 residues. CDR3 in DNA: TGTGCCAGCAGTCCGGGACTAGCGGGGGTAGGCGAGCAGTACTTC. This translates into CASSPGLAGVGEQYF.

The chain employs TRBV6-2 or TRBV6-3 and TRBJ1-5; tentatively, D is TRBD1 (5 bases). Between the trimmed V and J ends, which lost 1 base and 4 bases, there was a span of 14 bases. Germline CDR1 reads MNHEY; CDR2 reads SVGEGT. The CDR3 sequence is 16 residues long. CDR3 coding DNA: TGTGCCAGCAGTTACTACGATAGGGGCCGGAATCAGCCCCAGCATTTT. Protein: CASSYYDRGRNQPQHF.

There are many counts of this clonotype. CDR3 amino acids: CSVPQGNEQYF. Written as DNA, the CDR3 is TGCAGCGTCCCTCAGGGAAACGAGCAGTACTTC. The rearrangement links TRBV29-1 to TRBJ2-7; D may be TRBD1 (5 bases). V was trimmed by 6 bases and J by 5 bases, leaving 11 bases between them. Germline loops: CDR1 SQVTM, CDR2 ANQGSEA. The CDR3 runs to 11 residues.

CDR3 residues: CASSDRSGEETQYF. CDR3 nucleotides: TGTGCCAGCAGTGATAGAAGCGGAGAGGAGACCCAGTACTTC. The V gene is TRBV2, the J gene TRBJ2-5; a weak D match, TRBD2 (5 bases). V was shortened by 3 bases and J by 5 bases, with 13 bases between the two germline ends. Germline CDR1 reads SNHLY; CDR2 reads FYNNEI. The CDR3 totals 14 residues.

CDR3 nucleotides: TGCGCCAGCACCCCGTCTAGCGGATACCAAGAGACCCAGTACTTC. This sequence encodes CASTPSSGYQETQYF. This rearrangement joins TRBV5-1 to TRBJ2-5, with TRBD2 matching 7 bases. After removal of 6 bases from V and 0 bases from J, the junction contained 8 bases not matched to a gene. Germline CDR1 SGHRS, CDR2 YFSETQ. The CDR3 contains 15 residues.

The chain carries TRBV3-1 and TRBJ2-5, with D possibly being TRBD1 (5 bases). The CDR3 contains 15 residues. V lost 0 bases, J lost 5 bases, and 13 bases lay in between. Germline V lookup: CDR1 LGHDT, CDR2 YNNKEL (reference sequence). The CDR3 is CASSQEVRAYETQYF. As DNA, the CDR3 is TGTGCCAGCAGCCAAGAGGTCAGGGCGTATGAGACCCAGTACTTC.

This clonotype was seen a few times. This chain joins TRBV6-5 and TRBJ2-5, with TRBD2 matching 8 bases. The germline V gene encodes CDR1 MNHEY and CDR2 SVGAGI. The CDR3 is 14 residues long. The junction had 2 bases not matched to a gene; V was cut back by 0 bases and J by 5 bases. This CDR3 reads CASSYSRTSETQYF. The CDR3 DNA sequence: TGTGCCAGCAGTTACTCACGGACTAGCGAGACCCAGTACTTC.

The rearrangement uses TRBV9 and TRBJ1-1; 7 nucleotides agree with TRBD1. The CDR3 totals 14 residues. V trimming: 2 bases; J trimming: 5 bases; junction bases outside the gene matches: 6. CDR1 and CDR2 (germline): SGDLS, YYNGEE. The CDR3 bases are TGTGCCAGCAGCGTGGCAGGGGGAGAGACTGAAGCTTTCTTT. Its translation: CASSVAGGETEAFF.

The chain has TRBV28 and TRBJ2-4, with D possibly TRBD2 on 5 matching bases. The J call may not be correct, given that the DNA end is closer to TRBJ2-7. This CDR3 comprises 13 residues. CDR1 and CDR2 from the germline V gene are MDHEN and SYDVKM. Here the CDR3 DNA reads TGTGCCAGCACTGGGAGAGCAGCCTACGAGCAGTACTTC. Its translation is CASTGRAAYEQYF.

Points on this clonotype: A much more abundant neighbour one base away suggests this may be a read error. V usage is TRBV5-1 and J usage is TRBJ1-1; D gene uncertain. This CDR3 region has 13 residues. Per the germline V gene, CDR1 is SGHRS and CDR2 is YFSETQ. The V end was cut by 0 bases, the J end by 6 bases, with 9 bases between. DNA for the CDR3: TGCGCCAGCAGCTTGGACGCGCACGCTGAAGCTTTCTTT. As protein: CASSLDAHAEAFF.

A note on this clonotype: At one boundary the junction diverges from the germline segment, which might be a read error. This chain connects TRBV7-2 to TRBJ2-1; D remains ambiguous. Looked up from germline, CDR1 is SGHTA and CDR2 is FQGNSA. CDR3 length equals 15 residues. The DNA for the CDR3 is TGTGCCAGCAGCTTAAGCGTGGCGTCCTCCAATGAGCAGTTCTTC. This codes for CASSLSVASSNEQFF. The entire variable domain, with the rest obtained from reference TRBV7-2 and TRBJ2-1, is as follows: GAGVSQSPSNKVTEKGKDVELRCDPISGHTALYWYRQSLGQGLEFLIYFQGNSAPDKSGLPSDRFSAERTGGSVSTLTIQRTQQEDSAVYLCASSLSVASSNEQFFGPGTRLTVL.

This rearrangement joins TRBV20-1 to TRBJ2-5; TRBD2 agrees at 8 bases. The CDR3 runs 14 residues. Germline CDR1 reads DFQATT; CDR2 reads SNEGSKA (reference sequence). The J segment lost 2 bases and the V segment lost 6 bases, leaving 8 bases of the junction unmatched. The CDR3 DNA is TGCAGTGCGCGAGACGGGACTAGGCAAGAGACCCAGTACTTC. This sequence encodes CSARDGTRQETQYF.

This clonotype has a handful of counts. The chain joins TRBV20-1 to TRBJ2-3, with 13 nucleotides matching TRBD2. Germline values: CDR1 DFQATT, CDR2 SNEGSKA (reference sequence). J lost 9 bases, V lost 4 bases, and 7 bases had no gene match. The CDR3 runs 14 residues. The DNA for the CDR3 is TGCAGTGCTACACTAGCGGGGGGGAAAGTAACGCAGTATTTT. It specifies CSATLAGGKVTQYF.

The rearrangement joins TRBV12-3 or TRBV12-4 to TRBJ1-1; possibly TRBD1 for D (5 bases). Trimming took 7 bases from V and 1 from J, leaving 10 bases between them. This CDR3 comprises 13 residues. The CDR3 sequence is CASTSGPNTEAFF. The CDR3 nucleotides read TGTGCCAGCACCTCAGGGCCGAACACTGAAGCTTTCTTT.